The clone carrying this TCR beta chain was detected ten times or more. Antigen: not known. TCRdb reprocessed the reads with MiXCR, giving one entry per CDR3 protein. Seen here are 200,000 to 300,000 distinct CDR3 sequences, 9.1% observed once, and the top ten hold approximately 16%. Germline V gene lookup returns CDR1 SGHTA and CDR2 FQGNSA. This CDR3 contains 15 residues. Between the trimmed V and J ends, which lost 2 bases and 4 bases, there was a span of 14 bases. These data belong to a study of T cell repertoires in cytomegalovirus infection. Study-wide results and limits: HLA-C-restricted, CMV-specific TCR beta clonotypes were dominant ex vivo.

This receptor was obtained from a human donor in good health (CMV status not recorded). Some clones in this sample may be carry-over from other donors' samples. The chain is built from TRBV7-2 and TRBJ1-1, with D tentatively TRBD1 (6 bases). The sequenced material came from PBMCs. The CDR3 nucleotides read TGTGCCAGCAGCTTACTGGACAGTAGTGTCACTGAAGCTTTCTTT. This gives the protein CASSLLDSSVTEAFF. Supplemented by reference TRBV7-2 and TRBJ1-1, the full variable domain reads GAGVSQSPSNKVTEKGKDVELRCDPISGHTALYWYRQSLGQGLEFLIYFQGNSAPDKSGLPSDRFSAERTGGSVSTLTIQRTQQEDSAVYLCASSLLDSSVTEAFFGQGTRLTVV.